This TCR beta chain was captured by sequencing in a study of T cells after yellow fever vaccination. About the study: The fractions with low cell numbers were processed using SMART-Seq v4 Ultra Low Input. Study findings and constraints: In post-booster samples, most primary-vaccination clones reappeared (96% CD4, 70% to 90% CD8). A small proportion of clonotypes was detected in both the CD4 and CD8 compartments.

Making TCR cDNA involved 5'RACE template switching, which added UMIs and a universal primer site. TCRdb independently ran MiXCR on the 5' RACE reads; one entry per CDR3 protein. The data show 110,000 or so distinct CDR3 sequences, with roughly 6.8% seen just once and 2.7% held by the top ten. The CDR3 is made up of 12 amino acids. CDR1 is MRHNA, CDR2 SNTAGT, per germline. The V and J ends lost 7 bases and 3 bases respectively, with 10 bases between them. This clonotype was counted many times. Its specificity is not known. The receptor was derived from a man younger than 30 who received the YFV17D yellow fever vaccine. The sequencing here drew on CD4+ T cells sorted from PBMCs, taken about 49 days after the first yellow fever vaccination. The J gene is TRBJ2-7, the V gene TRBV6-4, with a tentative D call TRBD1 (5 bases). This chain's CDR3 is CASKGKNYEQYF. The CDR3 bases are TGTGCCAGCAAGGGGAAGAACTACGAGCAGTACTTC.